A single sample is the source of the 17 T cell receptor beta chains below, sequenced in a study of T cells in Graves' hyperthyroidism and ophthalmopathy. Amplified TCR beta CDR3 regions derived from RNA transcripts. When the TCR CDR3 underwent first-round RT-PCR, the HTBI primer set was used. Using its own MiXCR run on the multiplex PCR reads, TCRdb lists one record per CDR3 protein. The repertoire has around 540,000 distinct CDR3 sequences, about half of them found once; the top ten carry just over 8%. Sample: peripheral blood or thyroid tissue (not recorded which). The receptors stem from a woman between 18 and 29 years old with Graves' hyperthyroidism.

This clonotype has only a few counts. The chain carries TRBV20-1 and TRBJ1-4; 7 positions match TRBD1. The CDR3 sequence is 14 residues long. The germline V gene has CDR1 DFQATT and CDR2 SNEGSKA (reference sequence). Germline trimming cut 2 bases from V and 6 bases from J; bases unmatched to any gene: 6. This CDR3 is CSARRGGADEKLFF. CDR3 bases: TGCAGTGCTAGAAGAGGGGGCGCGGATGAAAAACTGTTTTTT.

Ten or more counts support this clonotype. The rearrangement joins TRBV10-3 to TRBJ2-3, with unresolved D. The ends were cut back, 10 bases at V and 4 bases at J, with 15 bases in the middle. Germline-derived CDR1 and CDR2 are ENHRY and SYGVKD. The CDR3 extends over 13 amino acids. The CDR3 sequence: CATLPVVADTQYF. The CDR3 DNA is TGTGCCACCTTACCGGTAGTTGCAGATACGCAGTATTTT.

This clonotype was picked up a small number of times. V and J are TRBV29-1 and TRBJ1-1; D is possibly TRBD1 (6 bases). Trimming took off 3 bases at V and 6 bases at J, with 14 bases between the two ends. The CDR3 consists of 13 residues. CDR1 is SQVTM and CDR2 is ANQGSEA in the germline V gene. The CDR3: CSVERGSRPEAFF. The CDR3 coding sequence is TGCAGCGTTGAGAGGGGGAGTCGGCCTGAAGCTTTCTTT.

The chain carries TRBV29-1 and TRBJ2-7; 9 bases line up with TRBD2. Per the germline V gene, CDR1 is SQVTM and CDR2 is ANQGSEA. The CDR3 is 12 amino acids. The CDR3 nucleotides are TGCGGCGCGACGGGACTAGCAGATGAGCAGTACTTC. Protein product: CGATGLADEQYF.

The chain combines TRBV7-9 with TRBJ2-5, with 9 bases identical to TRBD1. The V segment lost 5 bases and the J segment 1 base; nucleotides outside the gene matches: 8. CDR3 size: 16 residues. Germline V gene sequence: CDR1 SEHNR, CDR2 FQNEAQ (reference sequence). The CDR3 region is CASSVARQGGQETQYF. For the CDR3, the DNA is TGTGCCAGCAGCGTGGCGAGACAGGGGGGCCAAGAGACCCAGTACTTC.

This clonotype was observed a handful of times. V usage is TRBV28 and J usage is TRBJ1-2; TRBD1 might be the D (5 bases). Looked up from germline, CDR1 is MDHEN and CDR2 is SYDVKM. The CDR3 runs to 14 residues. The V gene lost 5 bases and the J gene lost 5 bases, with 15 bases spanning the gap. The CDR3 DNA follows: TGTGCCAGCAGTCGCATCCGGGACGGGTATGGCTACACCTTC. It translates to CASSRIRDGYGYTF.

The table lists this clonotype with a few counts. At one boundary the junction diverges from the germline segment, which might be a read error. The CDR3 spells CASSLDRGNTGELFF. CDR3 coding DNA: TGTGCCAGCAGTCTTGACAGGGGGAACACCGGGGAGCTGTTTTTT. V is TRBV10-3 and J is TRBJ2-2; 8 nucleotides agree with TRBD1. CDR1 ENHRY and CDR2 SYGVKD come from the germline V gene. The CDR3 length is 15 residues.

This clonotype has ten or more counts. The V and J genes are TRBV2 and TRBJ1-3; weak D call: TRBD1 (5 bases). This CDR3 is built from 16 residues. Trimming took off 4 bases at V and 0 bases at J, with 13 bases between the two ends. CDR1 is SNHLY and CDR2 is FYNNEI in the germline V gene. The CDR3 nucleotides are TGTGCCAGCAGTGGCATGAGGACAAACTCTGGAAACACCATATATTTT. The encoded protein is CASSGMRTNSGNTIYF.

The rearrangement links TRBV24-1 to TRBJ2-2, with a tentative D call TRBD1 (6 bases). The germline V gene encodes CDR1 KGHDR and CDR2 SFDVKD. This CDR3 contains 15 residues. The V and J ends lost 3 bases and 2 bases respectively, with 9 bases between them. The CDR3 region is CATSDRTVNTGELFF. In DNA form, the CDR3 reads TGTGCCACCAGTGATAGGACAGTTAACACCGGGGAGCTGTTTTTT.

The genes are TRBV7-9 and TRBJ2-7; 7 bases fit TRBD1. V trimming: 4 bases; J trimming: 4 bases; junction bases outside the gene matches: 13. The CDR3 extends over 16 amino acids. Germline CDR1 and CDR2: SEHNR and FQNEAQ (reference sequence). The CDR3 region has the DNA TGTGCCAGCAGCTCCACCGACAGGGATCGCCCTTACGAGCAGTACTTC. This gives the protein CASSSTDRDRPYEQYF.

In regard to this clonotype: A read error may explain this, as a much larger clone is one base away. The chain uses TRBV7-9 and TRBJ2-7; D assignment may be TRBD1 or TRBD2 (5 bases each). This CDR3 has 13 residues. Germline assignment: CDR1 SEHNR and CDR2 FQNEAQ (reference sequence). The DNA of the CDR3 is TGTGCCAGCAGCGTCCAGAGGGGCTACGAGCGGTACTTC. This sequence encodes CASSVQRGYERYF. Supplemented by reference TRBV7-9 and TRBJ2-7, the full variable domain reads DTGVSQNPRHKITKRGQNVTFRCDPISEHNRLYWYRQTLGQGPEFLTYFQNEAQLEKSRLLSDRFSAERPKGSFSTLEIQRTEQGDSAMYLCASSVQRGYERYFGPGTRLTVT.

This clonotype was picked up a small number of times. The chain recombines TRBV2 with TRBJ1-6; tentative D call: TRBD1 (6 bases). Per the germline V gene, CDR1 is SNHLY and CDR2 is FYNNEI. Trimming cost V 5 bases and J 10 bases, with 15 bases left between them. This CDR3 contains 14 residues. The CDR3 loop is CASSLPGGQSPLHF. For the CDR3, the DNA is TGTGCCAGCAGTTTACCCGGGGGCCAGTCACCCCTCCACTTT.

The genes are TRBV7-3 and TRBJ1-4; maybe TRBD1 (5 bases). There are 19 residues in the CDR3. V lost 3 bases, J lost 2 bases, and 22 bases lay in between. Germline-derived CDR1 and CDR2 are SGHTA and FQGTGA. The CDR3 loop reads CASSLVPGRQDRTNEKLFF. The CDR3 nucleotides read TGTGCCAGCAGCTTGGTACCGGGACGCCAGGATAGGACTAATGAAAAACTGTTTTTT.

This chain uses TRBV11-2 with TRBJ1-1; D gene ambiguous. Between the trimmed V and J ends, which lost 1 base and 4 bases, there was a span of 10 bases. The CDR3 loop spans 14 amino acids. Looked up from germline, CDR1 is SGHAT and CDR2 is FQNNGV. Here the CDR3 reads CASSLALESTEAFF. The CDR3 region has the DNA TGTGCCAGCAGCTTAGCGTTAGAATCCACTGAAGCTTTCTTT. The full variable domain, its missing parts supplied by reference TRBV11-2 and TRBJ1-1, is EAGVAQSPRYKIIEKRQSVAFWCNPISGHATLYWYQQILGQGPKLLIQFQNNGVVDDSQLPKDRFSAERLKGVDSTLKIQPAKLEDSAVYLCASSLALESTEAFFGQGTRLTVV.

This clonotype occurred many times. The V gene is TRBV20-1, the J gene TRBJ2-7, with 11 bases matching TRBD2. The CDR3 is made up of 15 amino acids. Germline-derived CDR1 and CDR2 are DFQATT and SNEGSKA (reference sequence). V shed 0 bases and J 5 bases; nucleotides not matched to a gene: 6. This CDR3 reads CSARDLLAGGNEQYF. As DNA, the CDR3 is TGCAGTGCTAGAGATTTGCTAGCGGGAGGTAACGAGCAGTACTTC.

This clonotype was counted at least ten times. CDR3 amino acids: CASSSRRGGYGYTF. CDR3 sequence (DNA): TGTGCCAGCAGCTCACGTCGTGGGGGCTATGGCTACACCTTC. V is TRBV7-9 and J is TRBJ1-2, with D maybe TRBD1 (5 bases). V was pared by 4 bases and J by 4 bases, with 13 bases between. The V gene's germline CDR1 is SEHNR and CDR2 FQNEAQ (reference sequence). The CDR3 totals 14 residues.

CDR3: CASSLANRGGYSNQPQHF. The CDR3 nucleotides read TGTGCCAGCAGCTTGGCCAACAGGGGCGGCTATAGCAATCAGCCCCAGCATTTT. V and J are TRBV11-2 and TRBJ1-5, with 7 nucleotides matching TRBD1. CDR3 length equals 18 residues. CDR1 is SGHAT and CDR2 is FQNNGV in the germline V gene. Trimming took 3 bases from V and 0 from J; bases not matched to a gene: 11.